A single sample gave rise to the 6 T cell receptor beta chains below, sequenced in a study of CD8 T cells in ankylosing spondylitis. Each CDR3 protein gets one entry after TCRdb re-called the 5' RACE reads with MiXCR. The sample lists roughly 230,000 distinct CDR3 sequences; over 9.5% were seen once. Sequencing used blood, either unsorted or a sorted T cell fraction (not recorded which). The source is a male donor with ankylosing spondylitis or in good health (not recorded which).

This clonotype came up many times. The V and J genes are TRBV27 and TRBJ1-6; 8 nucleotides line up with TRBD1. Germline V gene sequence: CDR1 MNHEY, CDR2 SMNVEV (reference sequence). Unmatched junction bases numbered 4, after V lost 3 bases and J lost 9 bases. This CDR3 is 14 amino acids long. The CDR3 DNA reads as TGTGCCAGCAGTTTCCGGACAGGGACTTCACCCCTCCACTTT. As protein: CASSFRTGTSPLHF.

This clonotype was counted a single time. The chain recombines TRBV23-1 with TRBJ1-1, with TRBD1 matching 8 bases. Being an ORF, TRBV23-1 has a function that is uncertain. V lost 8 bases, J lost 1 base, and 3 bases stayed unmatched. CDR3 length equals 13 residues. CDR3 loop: CASPDRGNTEAFF. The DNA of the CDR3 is TGCGCCAGCCCTGACAGGGGGAACACTGAAGCTTTCTTT.

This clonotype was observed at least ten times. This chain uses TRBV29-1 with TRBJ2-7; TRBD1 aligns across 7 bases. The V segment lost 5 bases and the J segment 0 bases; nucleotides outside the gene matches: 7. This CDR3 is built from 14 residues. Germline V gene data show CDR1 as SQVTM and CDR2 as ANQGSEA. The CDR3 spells CSVLDRTGSYEQYF. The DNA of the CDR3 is TGCAGCGTTCTAGACCGGACAGGCTCCTACGAGCAGTACTTC.

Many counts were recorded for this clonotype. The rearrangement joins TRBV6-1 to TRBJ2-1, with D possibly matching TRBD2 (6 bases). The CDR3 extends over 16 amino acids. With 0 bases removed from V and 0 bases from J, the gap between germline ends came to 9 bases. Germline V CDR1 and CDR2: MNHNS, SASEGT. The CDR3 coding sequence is TGTGCCAGCAGTGAAGCGGCCGGGAGCTCCTACAATGAGCAGTTCTTC. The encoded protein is CASSEAAGSSYNEQFF.

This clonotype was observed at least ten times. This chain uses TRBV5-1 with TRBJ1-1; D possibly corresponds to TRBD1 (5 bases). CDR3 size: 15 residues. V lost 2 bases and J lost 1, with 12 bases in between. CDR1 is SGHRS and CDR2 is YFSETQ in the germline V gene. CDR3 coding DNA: TGCGCCAGCAGCTTAAGGCGACAGCCGAACACTGAAGCTTTCTTT. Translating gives CASSLRRQPNTEAFF.

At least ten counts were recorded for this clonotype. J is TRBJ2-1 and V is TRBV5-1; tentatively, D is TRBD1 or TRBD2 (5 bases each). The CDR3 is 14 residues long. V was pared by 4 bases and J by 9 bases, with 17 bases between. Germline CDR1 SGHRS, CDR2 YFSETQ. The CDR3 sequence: CASSPRDRGSEQFF. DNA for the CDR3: TGCGCCAGCAGCCCCCGGGACCGAGGAAGTGAGCAGTTCTTC.